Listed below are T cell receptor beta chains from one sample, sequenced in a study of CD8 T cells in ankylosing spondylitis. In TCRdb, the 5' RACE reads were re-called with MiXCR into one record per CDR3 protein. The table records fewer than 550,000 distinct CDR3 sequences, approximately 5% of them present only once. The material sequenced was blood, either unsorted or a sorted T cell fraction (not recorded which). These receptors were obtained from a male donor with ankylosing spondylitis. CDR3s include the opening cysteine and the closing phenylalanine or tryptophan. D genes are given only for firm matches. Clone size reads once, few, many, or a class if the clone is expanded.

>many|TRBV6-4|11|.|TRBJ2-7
CASNDSYEQYF
TGTGCCAGCAATGATAGCTACGAGCAGTACTTC
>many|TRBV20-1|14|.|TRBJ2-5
CSAWPGLDQETQYF
TGCAGTGCTTGGCCGGGACTCGACCAAGAGACCCAGTACTTC
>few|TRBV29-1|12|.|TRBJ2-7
CSVGGHNYEQYF
TGCAGCGTTGGGGGACACAACTACGAGCAGTACTTC
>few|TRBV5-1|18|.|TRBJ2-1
CASSSGLAGFSSYNEQFF
TGCGCCAGCAGCTCGGGCCTGGCGGGCTTTAGCTCCTACAATGAGCAGTTCTTC
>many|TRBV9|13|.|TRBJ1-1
CASSVLRETEAFF
TGTGCCAGCAGCGTTCTCAGGGAAACCGAAGCTTTCTTT
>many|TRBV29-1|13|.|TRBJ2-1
CSVEESIFGEQFF
TGCAGCGTTGAAGAGTCCATTTTCGGTGAGCAGTTCTTC
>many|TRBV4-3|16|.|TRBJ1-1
CASSQEVTAGNTEAFF
TGCGCCAGCAGCCAAGAAGTGACAGCCGGCAACACTGAAGCTTTCTTT
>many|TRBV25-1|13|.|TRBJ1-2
CASRSWATYGYTF
TGTGCCAGCAGGAGCTGGGCCACCTATGGCTACACCTTC
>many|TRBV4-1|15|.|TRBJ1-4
CASSQEGQSLEKLFF
TGCGCCAGCAGCCAAGAAGGACAGTCTCTTGAAAAACTGTTTTTT
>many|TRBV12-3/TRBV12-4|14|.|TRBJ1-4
CASSRGTFNEKLFF
TGTGCCAGCAGCCGGGGGACCTTTAATGAAAAACTGTTTTTT
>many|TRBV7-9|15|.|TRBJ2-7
CASSPQGLEMDEQYF
TGTGCCAGCAGCCCCCAGGGGCTAGAAATGGACGAGCAGTACTTC
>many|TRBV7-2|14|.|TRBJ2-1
CASSPSVSYNEQFF
TGTGCCAGCAGCCCCTCGGTTTCCTACAATGAGCAGTTCTTC
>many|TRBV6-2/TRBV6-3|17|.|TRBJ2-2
CASSPTQPGTNTGELFF
TGTGCCAGCAGCCCCACACAACCAGGCACGAACACCGGGGAGCTGTTTTTT
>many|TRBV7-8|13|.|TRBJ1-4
CASRGKPNEKLFF
TGTGCCAGCAGGGGAAAGCCTAATGAAAAACTGTTTTTT
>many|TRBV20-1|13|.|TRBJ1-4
CSAEGQTTEKLFF
TGCAGTGCGGAAGGACAGACGACTGAAAAACTGTTTTTT
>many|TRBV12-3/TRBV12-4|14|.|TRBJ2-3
CASSLAPSPDTQYF
TGTGCCAGCAGTTTGGCCCCCAGCCCAGATACGCAGTATTTT
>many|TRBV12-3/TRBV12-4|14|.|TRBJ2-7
CASSPGIGSYEQYF
TGTGCCAGCAGCCCAGGGATAGGGTCCTACGAGCAGTACTTC
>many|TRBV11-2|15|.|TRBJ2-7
CASSLVPGSGYEQYF
TGTGCCAGCAGCTTAGTCCCCGGGAGTGGTTACGAGCAGTACTTC
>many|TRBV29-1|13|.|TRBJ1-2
CSVWRGAVDGYTF
TGCAGCGTCTGGAGGGGGGCAGTGGATGGCTACACCTTC
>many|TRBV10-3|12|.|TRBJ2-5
CAISESRETQYF
TGTGCCATCAGTGAGTCGAGAGAGACCCAGTACTTC
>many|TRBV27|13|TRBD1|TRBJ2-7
CASKFIGQDAQYF
TGTGCCAGCAAATTTATCGGACAGGACGCGCAGTACTTC
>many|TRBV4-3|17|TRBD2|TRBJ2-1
CASSRLPGLAGGGEQFF
TGCGCCAGCAGCCGGCTTCCGGGACTAGCGGGAGGAGGAGAGCAGTTCTTC